This TCR beta chain was identified during a study of CD8 T cells in ankylosing spondylitis. Quantitative 5'-RACE with molecular barcodes was used to make the TCR beta libraries. MiXCR was run by TCRdb on the 5' RACE reads, yielding one entry per CDR3 protein. The sample lists over 30,000 distinct CDR3 sequences, approximately 10% occurring once. Study findings and constraints: Within ankylosing spondylitis blood, a TCR beta motif made up of roughly eight highly homologous variants appeared to be characteristic. Disease-linked clones, CD8+, were relatively rare in peripheral blood.

This clonotype was counted at least ten times. Its antigen is unknown. The sequence derives from a male donor with ankylosing spondylitis. Sequencing was carried out using synovial fluid, either unsorted or a sorted T cell fraction (not recorded which).

The CDR3 spells CASSLNRNEQFF. The DNA for the CDR3 is TGTGCCAGCAGCCTCAATCGAAATGAGCAGTTCTTC. The chain is built from TRBV6-5 and TRBJ2-1, with unresolved D. Trimming shortened V by 6 bases and J by 7 bases, and 10 bases separated the two germline ends. The CDR3 is 12 amino acids. Per the germline V gene, CDR1 is MNHEY and CDR2 is SVGAGI.